Listed below are T cell receptor beta chains from one sample, sequenced in a study of blood T cell repertoires in COVID-19. Sequencing was performed with immunoSEQ multiplex PCR; in TCRdb, only in-frame clones are kept and a portion is missing. In the table there are 300,000 to 450,000 clones, about 90% of which are singletons. Sequenced material: PBMCs or T cells enriched from blood (not recorded which). The receptors derive from a woman in her twenties or thirties who had recovered from COVID-19. Both conserved end residues are part of each CDR3. The order of the fields is V gene, D gene, clone size, J gene, CDR3 protein, CDR3 DNA. A D gene is named only where the DNA matches it firmly. Size values are once, few and many counts, or a class for expanded clones, and some rows have none.

>TRBV5-8|TRBD1|-|TRBJ1-5
CASSLDRGNSNQPQHF
TGTGCCAGCAGCTTGGACAGGGGAAATAGCAATCAGCCCCAGCATTTT
>TRBV5-1|TRBD1|-|TRBJ2-2
CASSFRGRGQGVTGELFF
TGCGCCAGCAGCTTCCGGGGAAGGGGACAGGGGGTCACCGGGGAGCTGTTTTTT
>TRBV7-2|-|few|TRBJ1-1
CASSLEPSGTEAFF
TGTGCCAGCAGCTTAGAACCGTCCGGCACTGAAGCTTTCTTT
>TRBV7-9|-|-|TRBJ2-1
CASSFTAVAEQFF
TGTGCCAGCAGTTTCACAGCGGTGGCTGAGCAGTTCTTC
>TRBV19|TRBD1|-|TRBJ2-7
CASNQGQTSSYEQYF
TGTGCCAGCAACCAGGGACAGACGAGTTCCTACGAGCAGTACTTC
>TRBV5-8|TRBD1|-|TRBJ1-1
CASSPDRGHTEAFF
TGTGCCAGCAGCCCTGACAGGGGGCACACTGAAGCTTTCTTT
>TRBV5-1|TRBD1|-|TRBJ1-2
CASSLDNRDSNYGYTF
TGCGCCAGCAGCCTGGATAACCGGGACAGTAACTATGGCTACACCTTC
>TRBV5-1|TRBD1|-|TRBJ2-4
CASSTTGGRANIQYF
TGCGCCAGCAGCACTACAGGGGGAAGAGCGAACATTCAGTACTTC
>TRBV3-1/TRBV3-2|TRBD2|-|TRBJ2-5
CASKVAGEQETQYF
TGTGCCAGCAAGGTGGCGGGGGAGCAAGAGACCCAGTACTTC
>TRBV9|TRBD2|-|TRBJ2-3
CASSGGSGGATDTQYF
TGTGCCAGCAGCGGCGGGAGCGGGGGGGCAACAGATACGCAGTATTTT
>TRBV29-1|-|-|TRBJ1-1
CSLNQGLGTEAFF
TGCAGCCTCAACCAGGGTTTAGGCACTGAAGCTTTCTTT
>TRBV19|TRBD1|-|TRBJ1-2
CASSRPGQGFGYTF
TGTGCCAGTAGTAGACCGGGACAGGGATTTGGCTACACCTTC
>TRBV5-1|TRBD2|few|TRBJ2-7
CASSLAGGVPPYEQYF
TGCGCCAGCAGCTTGGCCGGGGGGGTCCCTCCGTACGAGCAGTACTTC
>TRBV5-1|TRBD1|once|TRBJ2-7
CASSFGQGGYEQYF
TGCGCCAGCAGCTTCGGACAGGGGGGTTACGAGCAGTACTTC
>TRBV6-5|-|-|TRBJ1-2
CASSYVDSLSGYTF
TGTGCCAGCAGTTACGTGGACAGTCTGTCTGGCTACACCTTC
>TRBV29-1|TRBD1|-|TRBJ1-1
CSVTRGTEAFF
TGCAGCGTAACCAGGGGGACTGAAGCTTTCTTT
>TRBV11-3|-|-|TRBJ2-1
CASSLEEDEQFF
TGTGCCAGCAGCTTAGAAGAGGATGAGCAGTTCTTC
>TRBV24-1|TRBD1|-|TRBJ2-7
CATSDRRPGQEGYEQYF
TGTGCCACCAGTGATAGGAGACCGGGACAGGAAGGCTACGAGCAGTACTTC
>TRBV6-7|TRBD1|-|TRBJ2-5
CASSYSRGQGDETQYF
TGTGCCAGCAGTTACTCCCGGGGACAGGGTGACGAGACCCAGTACTTC
>TRBV12-2|-|-|TRBJ2-3
CASRPFVAGVTDTQYF
TGTGCAAGTCGCCCTTTTGTAGCAGGGGTCACAGATACGCAGTATTTT
>TRBV19|-|-|TRBJ2-3
CASSMLLTGDLTDTQYF
TGTGCCAGTAGTATGCTTTTAACGGGGGATTTGACAGATACGCAGTATTTT
>TRBV19|-|once|TRBJ2-6
CASRGPGANVLTF
TGTGCCAGTAGGGGGCCTGGGGCCAACGTCCTGACTTTC
>TRBV2|-|-|TRBJ2-7
CASSSPPREQYF
TGTGCCAGCAGTTCCCCACCGAGGGAGCAGTACTTC
>TRBV30|-|-|TRBJ1-2
CAAPSREWRNGYTF
TGTGCCGCCCCCTCCAGGGAATGGAGAAATGGCTACACCTTC
>TRBV28|TRBD1|-|TRBJ1-6
CACLRDRGISPLHF
TGTGCCTGCCTACGGGACAGGGGGATTTCACCCCTCCACTTT
>TRBV9|-|-|TRBJ2-1
CASSAHPDNEQFF
TGTGCCAGCAGCGCCCACCCGGACAATGAGCAGTTCTTC
>TRBV10-2|-|-|TRBJ2-5
CASRAGRVAGVRETQYF
TGCGCCAGCAGAGCCGGCCGTGTAGCAGGGGTTCGGGAGACCCAGTACTTC
>TRBV6-2/TRBV6-3|-|-|TRBJ2-7
CASSYQGLIYEQYF
TGTGCCAGCAGTTACCAGGGACTCATCTACGAGCAGTACTTC
>TRBV7-8|-|once|TRBJ1-4
CASAGGGGEKLFF
TGTGCCAGCGCCGGGGGGGGAGGTGAAAAACTGTTTTTT
>TRBV5-1|TRBD1|-|TRBJ1-2
CASSLGDRVLGRDGYTF
TGCGCCAGCAGCTTGGGTGACAGGGTCTTGGGTCGCGACGGCTACACCTTC
>TRBV28|-|once|TRBJ1-3
CASIDLSEGGNTIYF
TGTGCCAGCATCGACCTATCTGAGGGTGGAAACACCATATATTTT
>TRBV19|TRBD2|-|TRBJ2-1
CASSIGGVGAGGNNEQFF
TGTGCCAGTAGTATAGGAGGCGTCGGAGCGGGGGGGAACAATGAGCAGTTCTTC
>TRBV25-1|-|-|TRBJ1-4
CASTSPLEQGATNEKLFF
TGTGCCAGCACCTCCCCTTTGGAACAGGGTGCAACTAATGAAAAACTGTTTTTT
>TRBV24-1|-|once|TRBJ1-2
CATSEALGLGGYTF
TGTGCCACCAGTGAGGCCTTGGGGCTGGGTGGCTACACCTTC
>TRBV5-1|TRBD1|-|TRBJ2-3
CASSLGTQGAKTDTQYF
TGCGCCAGCAGCTTGGGGACTCAGGGGGCAAAGACAGATACGCAGTATTTT
>TRBV27|TRBD1|-|TRBJ1-2
CASTSGTGTIYGYTF
TGTGCCAGCACCTCCGGGACAGGCACGATCTATGGCTACACCTTC
>TRBV18|TRBD1|-|TRBJ2-2
CASSPLDRVGGELFF
TGTGCCAGCTCACCCCTGGACAGGGTTGGCGGGGAGCTGTTTTTT
>TRBV28|TRBD1|-|TRBJ1-1
CASSPGSDRAYTEAFF
TGTGCCAGCAGTCCGGGGTCGGACAGGGCGTACACTGAAGCTTTCTTT
>TRBV5-8|TRBD1|-|TRBJ1-2
CASSPGTGGSYGYTF
TGTGCCAGCAGTCCCGGGACAGGGGGATCCTATGGCTACACCTTC
>TRBV5-1|-|once|TRBJ2-3
CASSLTADTQYF
TGCGCCAGCAGCTTAACAGCAGATACGCAGTATTTT
>TRBV6-5|TRBD1|-|TRBJ1-6
CASSYLGTGGSPLHF
TGTGCCAGCAGTTACTTAGGGACAGGGGGCTCACCCCTCCACTTT